This T cell receptor beta chain comes out of a study of cytomegalovirus exposure and HLA in healthy donors. The PCR contained 60 Vbeta and 13 Jbeta primers. Produced via immunoSEQ multiplex PCR; TCRdb's table is partial and in-frame only. The table has 160,000 or so clones, around 80% seen once. The CDR3 runs to 14 residues. CDR1 LNHDA and CDR2 SQIVND come from the germline V gene (reference sequence). The ends lost 4 bases at V and 6 bases at J; junction bases unmatched: 5. This TCR came from a woman between 18 and 29 years old in good health and CMV-seronegative. V usage is TRBV19 and J usage is TRBJ2-1, with TRBD1 matching over 8 bases. The material sequenced was PBMCs. In DNA, the CDR3 is TGTGCCAGTAGTAGGGACAGGTCCCGCAATGAGCAGTTCTTC. The encoded protein is CASSRDRSRNEQFF.